This record looks at one T cell receptor beta chain sequence and its context. This record belongs to a study of blood T cell repertoires in COVID-19. Looking at the study overall: Samples came from the United States, Italy and Spain, spanning acute and convalescent COVID-19.

The germline gives CDR1 KGHSH, CDR2 LQKENI. The CDR3 contains 15 residues. V was pared by 5 bases and J by 6 bases, with 19 bases between. Original handling: How many nucleated cells were present was estimated from reference gene primer amplification. Method: immunoSEQ multiplex PCR; TCRdb's copy keeps in-frame clones and lacks some. V and J calls and clone size follow that table, whereas D and trimming were derived from the DNA. The sample carries some 200,000 clones, about 88% recorded once. This sequence joins TRBV18 and TRBJ2-5; D is unclear. The source material was peripheral blood. The TCR originated in a man aged 50-60 years who had recovered from COVID-19. This CDR3 reads CASSLDSHLTKTQYF. For the CDR3, the DNA is TGTGCCAGCTCATTAGACTCCCATCTGACGAAGACCCAGTACTTC.